This T cell receptor (beta chain) appears in the sequencing data of a study of T cell repertoires in cytomegalovirus infection. TCRdb fed the reads into MiXCR, producing one record per CDR3 protein. In the table there are approximately 550,000 distinct CDR3 sequences, 16% of which are singletons. Trimming pared 1 base from V and 14 bases from J, leaving 12 bases between. The CDR3 length is 12 residues. Looked up from germline, CDR1 is SEHNR and CDR2 is FQNEAQ (reference sequence). This clonotype was recorded at least ten times. The TCR originated in a human donor in good health (CMV status not recorded). Some clones in this sample may be carry-over from other donors' samples. The sample taken for sequencing was CD8+ T cells from PBMCs. The V gene is TRBV7-9, the J gene TRBJ2-1; tentative D call: TRBD1 (5 bases). The CDR3 is CASSLDRGAEFF. CDR3 nucleotides: TGTGCCAGCAGCTTAGACCGTGGGGCGGAGTTCTTC.